This entry lists 22 T cell receptor beta chains sequenced from one sample in a study of blood T cell repertoires in COVID-19. The method was immunoSEQ multiplex PCR; TCRdb's version includes in-frame clones alone and lacks a portion of them. The table includes 240,000 or so clones, roughly 80% detected once. The sequencing sample was made of peripheral blood. These receptors originate from a woman between 18 and 30 years old with acute or convalescent COVID-19.

V is TRBV6-5 and J is TRBJ2-7, with 8 bases fitting TRBD2. Germline V CDR1 and CDR2: MNHEY, SVGAGI. The CDR3 runs to 15 residues. Unmatched junction bases numbered 11, after V lost 5 bases and J lost 5 bases. The DNA for the CDR3 is TGTGCCAGCAGTCCCGGGACTAGTGCGTTCCACGAGCAGTACTTC. The encoded protein is CASSPGTSAFHEQYF.

This clone came up many times. The rearrangement uses TRBV18 and TRBJ1-2; 7 bases fit TRBD1. With 3 bases clipped from V and 7 bases from J, the junction kept 5 bases outside the gene matches. This CDR3 spans 13 amino acids. Germline assignment: CDR1 KGHSH and CDR2 LQKENI. In DNA, the CDR3 is TGTGCCAGCTCACCTCCGACAGGGACTGGCTACACCTTC. It codes for CASSPPTGTGYTF. Variable domain in full (rest from reference TRBV18 and TRBJ1-2): NAGVMQNPRHLVRRRGQEARLRCSPMKGHSHVYWYRQLPEEGLKFMVYLQKENIIDESGMPKERFSAEFPKEGPSILRIQQVVRGDSAAYFCASSPPTGTGYTFGSGTRLTVV.

The rearrangement uses TRBV28 and TRBJ2-7; no clear D gene. V gave up 6 bases and J gave up 2 bases, with 11 bases separating them. The CDR3 sequence is 13 residues long. CDR1 is MDHEN and CDR2 is SYDVKM in the germline V gene. CDR3 nucleotides: TGTGCCAGCAGGGGCAGACCTGCCTACGAGCAGTACTTC. This translates into CASRGRPAYEQYF.

The chain links TRBV19 to TRBJ1-2; D call uncertain. Trimming cost V 7 bases and J 4 bases, with 16 bases left between them. Germline CDR1 reads LNHDA; CDR2 reads SQIVND (reference sequence). CDR3 size: 14 residues. CDR3 nucleotide sequence: TGTGCCAGTACCGACTCGGGGTTGGTCTATGGCTACACCTTC. Translating it yields CASTDSGLVYGYTF.

The sample holds one count of this clone. The J gene is TRBJ2-2, the V gene TRBV24-1; maybe TRBD1 (6 bases). Germline V CDR1 and CDR2: KGHDR, SFDVKD. This CDR3 has 14 amino acids. V lost 4 bases, J lost 3 bases, and 8 bases lay in between. The CDR3 reads CATSERQDTGELFF. DNA of the CDR3: TGTGCCACCAGTGAGCGACAGGACACCGGGGAGCTGTTTTTT.

In regard to this clone: Other DNA sequences in the same sample also yield this CDR3. The chain recombines TRBV12-3 or TRBV12-4 with TRBJ1-2; D not certain. The CDR3 contains 13 residues. V lost 5 bases and J 9 bases, leaving 16 bases between the germline ends. Here the CDR3 reads CASSLTNWESYTF. CDR3 bases: TGTGCCAGCAGTCTAACCAACTGGGAGAGCTACACCTTC.

The genes are TRBV4-2 and TRBJ1-4, with D possibly matching TRBD1 (5 bases). V was clipped by 2 bases and J by 6 bases, with 10 bases between them. This CDR3 comprises 14 residues. Germline CDR1 is LGHNA and CDR2 is YNFKEQ. The CDR3 sequence is CASSQRGGDEKLFF. CDR3 sequence (DNA): TGTGCCAGCAGCCAACGGGGGGGGGATGAAAAACTGTTTTTT.

The CDR3 here is CASSSVSGPNEQFF. DNA for the CDR3: TGTGCCAGCAGTAGCGTTAGCGGGCCCAATGAGCAGTTCTTC. The rearrangement links TRBV11-3 to TRBJ2-1; 7 bases are shared with TRBD2. CDR1 is SGHNT and CDR2 is YENEEA in the germline V gene. CDR3 size: 14 residues. J gave up 6 bases and V 6 bases, and 8 bases lay outside the gene matches.

The V call is TRBV3-1 (or the pseudogene TRBV3-2), the J call TRBJ2-3; 7 positions match TRBD2. The CDR3 spans 15 residues. V was clipped by 0 bases and J by 1 base; unmatched bases: 1. CDR1 is LGHDT, CDR2 YNNKEL, per germline (reference sequence). CDR3 amino acids: CASSQEGGGTDTQYF. The CDR3 bases are TGTGCCAGCAGCCAAGAGGGGGGGGGCACAGATACGCAGTATTTT.

This clone has just a few counts. The gene calls are TRBV6-5 and TRBJ1-5; no reliable D call. The CDR3 is 14 amino acids. CDR1 is MNHEY and CDR2 is SVGAGI in the germline V gene. The V gene lost 7 bases and the J gene lost 0 bases, with 10 bases spanning the gap. The DNA of the CDR3 is TGTGCCAGCATTGCGGCTAATAGCAATCAGCCCCAGCATTTT. Protein product: CASIAANSNQPQHF.

The V gene is TRBV30, the J gene TRBJ2-3, with 7 positions matching TRBD2. The CDR3 totals 16 residues. Germline values: CDR1 GTSNPN, CDR2 SVGIG (reference sequence). V trimming: 2 bases; J trimming: 2 bases; junction bases outside the gene matches: 10. This CDR3 is CAWSRKEAGPTDTQYF. In DNA form, the CDR3 reads TGTGCCTGGAGTCGTAAGGAAGCGGGGCCCACAGATACGCAGTATTTT.

The chain uses TRBV6-5 and TRBJ1-6, with a tentative D call TRBD1 (6 bases). This CDR3 contains 15 residues. V shed 6 bases and J shed 5 bases, with 14 bases lying between them. The germline CDR1 and CDR2 sequences are MNHEY and SVGAGI. The CDR3 here is CASSPDRGNNSPLHF. The CDR3 DNA sequence: TGTGCCAGCAGCCCAGATAGGGGGAATAATTCACCCCTCCACTTT.

The V and J genes are TRBV12-3 or TRBV12-4 and TRBJ2-3; D is uncertain. This CDR3 has 12 amino acids. The V gene lost 2 bases and the J gene lost 4 bases, with 4 bases spanning the gap. The CDR3 region has the DNA TGTGCCAGCAGTTTACACTCAGATACGCAGTATTTT. Its protein is CASSLHSDTQYF.

This chain connects TRBV11-2 to TRBJ1-4, with 9 bases identical to TRBD1. After removal of 3 bases from V and 7 bases from J, the junction contained 3 bases not matched to a gene. The CDR3 covers 14 residues. Germline V gene sequence: CDR1 SGHAT, CDR2 FQNNGV. CDR3 nucleotide sequence: TGTGCCAGCAGCTTCGGGACAGGGCGTGAAAAACTGTTTTTT. Translating it yields CASSFGTGREKLFF.

This sequence joins TRBV11-2 and TRBJ2-2; no clear D. The germline V gene has CDR1 SGHAT and CDR2 FQNNGV. With 5 bases removed from V and 8 bases from J, the gap between germline ends came to 3 bases. This CDR3 contains 10 residues. CDR3 protein: CASSRGELFF. CDR3 nucleotides: TGTGCCAGCAGCCGGGGGGAGCTGTTTTTT.

The J gene is TRBJ1-1, the V gene TRBV7-2; weak D call: TRBD1 (6 bases). Germline loops: CDR1 SGHTA, CDR2 FQGNSA. With 0 bases removed from V and 4 bases from J, the gap between germline ends came to 9 bases. This CDR3 comprises 14 residues. Written as DNA, the CDR3 is TGTGCCAGCAGCTTAGCGAGGACAGCCACTGAAGCTTTCTTT. As protein: CASSLARTATEAFF.

The genes are TRBV5-1 and TRBJ1-4, with no clear D. Germline CDR1 and CDR2: SGHRS and YFSETQ. Trimming shortened V by 5 bases and J by 0 bases, and 8 bases separated the two germline ends. The CDR3 loop spans 14 amino acids. Here the CDR3 reads CASRQQTTNEKLFF. The CDR3 region has the DNA TGCGCCAGCAGACAACAAACAACTAATGAAAAACTGTTTTTT.

The gene calls are TRBV6-1 and TRBJ1-5, with D possibly matching TRBD1 (6 bases). Germline-derived CDR1 and CDR2 are MNHNS and SASEGT. The CDR3 sequence is 17 residues long. V was trimmed by 3 bases and J by 0 bases, leaving 15 bases between them. CDR3: CASSEGHRLDSNQPQHF. The CDR3 region has the DNA TGTGCCAGCAGTGAGGGACACCGGTTGGATAGCAATCAGCCCCAGCATTTT.

The chain uses TRBV6-2 or TRBV6-3 and TRBJ1-1; possible D gene TRBD1, 6 bases. CDR1 MNHEY and CDR2 SVGEGT come from the germline V gene. This CDR3 is 15 amino acids long. V lost 6 bases to trimming and J lost 4 bases, with 18 bases between them. The CDR3 DNA sequence: TGTGCCAGCAGCCATAGGGGGGGGCTTGGCACTGAAGCTTTCTTT. Translation gives CASSHRGGLGTEAFF.

This sequence joins TRBV21-1 and TRBJ1-1; the table's D call, TRBD1, was not checked against the DNA. TRBV21-1 is assigned pseudogene status. The CDR3 covers 17 residues. The DNA for the CDR3 is TGTGCCAGCAGCAGCCACGGACAGGGAGGCGAAGAGACTGAAGCTTTCTTT. This sequence encodes CASSSHGQGGEETEAFF.

This CDR3 is CASSQGRPGANTGELFF. CDR3 nucleotide sequence: TGTGCCAGCAGCCAAGGTCGCCCGGGGGCGAACACCGGGGAGCTGTTTTTT. V is TRBV3-1 (or the pseudogene TRBV3-2) and J is TRBJ2-2, with D perhaps matching TRBD2 (6 bases). This CDR3 spans 17 amino acids. V was clipped by 1 base and J by 0 bases, with 12 bases between them. Germline V gene data show CDR1 as LGHDT and CDR2 as YNNKEL (reference sequence).

The V call is TRBV6-5, the J call TRBJ2-1, with 8 bases that match TRBD1. Germline CDR1 and CDR2: MNHEY and SVGAGI. The CDR3 is made up of 15 amino acids. V was pared by 5 bases and J by 3 bases, with 6 bases of the junction left unmatched. The CDR3 loop reads CASSRTGLSYNEQFF. The CDR3 DNA is TGTGCCAGCAGTCGGACAGGGTTGAGCTACAATGAGCAGTTCTTC.